This T cell receptor beta chain was profiled in a study of blood T cell repertoires in COVID-19. Study-level information: Acute and convalescent COVID-19 samples came from the United States, Italy and Spain.

Profiled with immunoSEQ multiplex PCR; TCRdb holds only in-frame clones, not every one. This table has about 210,000 clones, more than 70% appearing once. Trimming at V came to 4 bases and at J to 6 bases, leaving 3 bases not matched to a gene. The V gene's germline CDR1 is KGHDR and CDR2 SFDVKD. The CDR3 consists of 13 residues. Sequencing was performed on PBMCs or T cells enriched from blood (not recorded which). The origin of this receptor is a man aged 25-45 years with acute COVID-19. The genes are TRBV24-1 and TRBJ1-2; 8 bases are a match to TRBD1. The CDR3: CATSETTGDGYTF. CDR3 coding DNA: TGTGCCACCAGTGAGACGACAGGGGATGGCTACACCTTC.